This T cell receptor beta chain derives from a study of blood T cell repertoires in COVID-19. The wider study: Sources were T cells, B-cell-depleted T cells, or PBMCs; the material itself was cDNA or gDNA.

In the original workflow: Estimated nucleated cell counts came from reference gene primer amplification. Produced via immunoSEQ multiplex PCR; TCRdb's table is partial and in-frame only. V, J and clone size derive from that table, while D and trimming were established from the DNA sequence. The sample contains some 120,000 clones, 70% to 75% of which appear only once. Notes on this clone: A far larger clone is a single base away, which makes a read error likely.

Trimming took off 4 bases at V and 1 base at J, with 4 bases between the two ends. CDR1 and CDR2 from the germline V gene are SGHTA and FQGTGA. The CDR3 length is 13 residues. The chain joins TRBV7-3 to TRBJ2-2; D not certain. The source material was peripheral blood. The TCR originated in a man in his sixties with acute or convalescent COVID-19. DNA for the CDR3: TGTGCCAGCAGCTCCAGGAACACCGGGGAGCTGTTTTTT. Residues: CASSSRNTGELFF.